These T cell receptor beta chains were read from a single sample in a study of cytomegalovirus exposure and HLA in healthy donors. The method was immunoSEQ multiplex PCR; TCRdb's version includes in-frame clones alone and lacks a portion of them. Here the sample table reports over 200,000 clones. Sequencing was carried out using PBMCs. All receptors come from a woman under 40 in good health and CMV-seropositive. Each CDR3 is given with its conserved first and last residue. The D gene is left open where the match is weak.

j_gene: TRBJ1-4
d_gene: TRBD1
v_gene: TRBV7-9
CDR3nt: TGTGCCAGCAGCCGGACAGGGAGGGATGAAAAACTGTTTTTT
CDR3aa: CASSRTGRDEKLFF

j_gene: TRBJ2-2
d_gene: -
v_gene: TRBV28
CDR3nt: TGTGCCAGCACAGGGGACACCGGGGAGCTGTTTTTT
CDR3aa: CASTGDTGELFF

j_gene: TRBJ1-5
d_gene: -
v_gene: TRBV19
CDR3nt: TGTGCCAGTAGTATTTTGCTTCGCGATCAGCCCCAGCATTTT
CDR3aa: CASSILLRDQPQHF

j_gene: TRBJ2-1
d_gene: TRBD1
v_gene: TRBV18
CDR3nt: TGTGCCAGCTCACCATTTGACAGGGGCGCCCACAATGAGCAGTTCTTC
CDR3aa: CASSPFDRGAHNEQFF

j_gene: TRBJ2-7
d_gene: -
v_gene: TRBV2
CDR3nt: TGTGCCAGCAGAGGCGACATAGACGCCTACGAGCAGTACTTC
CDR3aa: CASRGDIDAYEQYF

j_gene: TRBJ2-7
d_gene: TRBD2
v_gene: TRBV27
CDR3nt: TGTGCCAGCAGTTCGAGAGGACTAGCGGGTCCTGGGTGGGAGCAGTACTTC
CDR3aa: CASSSRGLAGPGWEQYF

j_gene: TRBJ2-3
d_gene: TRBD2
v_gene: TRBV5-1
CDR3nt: TGCGCCAGCAGTTCGGGACTAGCGGGAGGTCACGCTAGCACAGATACGCAGTATTTT
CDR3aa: CASSSGLAGGHASTDTQYF

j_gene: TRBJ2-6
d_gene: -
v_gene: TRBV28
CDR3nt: TGTGCCAGCAGTTCTTCAGGACTATCTGGGGCCAACGTCCTGACTTTC
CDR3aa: CASSSSGLSGANVLTF

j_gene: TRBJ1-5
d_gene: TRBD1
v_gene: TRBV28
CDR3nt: TGTGCCAGCAGTAAGACAGGGGGCCTCCATCAGCCCCAGCATTTT
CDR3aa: CASSKTGGLHQPQHF

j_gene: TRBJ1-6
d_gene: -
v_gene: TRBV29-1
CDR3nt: TGCAGCGTTGAAACGGACCAGGGGTCACCCCTCCACTTT
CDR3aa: CSVETDQGSPLHF

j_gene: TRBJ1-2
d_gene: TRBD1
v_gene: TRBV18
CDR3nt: TGTGCCAGCTCACCGGACGACAGGGGGCCATATGGCTACACCTTC
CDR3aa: CASSPDDRGPYGYTF

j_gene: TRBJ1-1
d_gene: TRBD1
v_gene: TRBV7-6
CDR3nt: TGTGCCAGCAGCGTGGGACAGACGAACACTGAAGCTTTCTTT
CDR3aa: CASSVGQTNTEAFF

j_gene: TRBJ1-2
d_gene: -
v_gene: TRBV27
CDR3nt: TGTGCCAGCAGTCCATGGGGGGGTAACTATGGCTACACCTTC
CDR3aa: CASSPWGGNYGYTF

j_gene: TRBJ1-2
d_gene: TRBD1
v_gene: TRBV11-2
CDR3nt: TGTGCCAGCAGCTTAGATATAAGTGCAGGGGGTTACTATGGCTACACCTTC
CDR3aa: CASSLDISAGGYYGYTF

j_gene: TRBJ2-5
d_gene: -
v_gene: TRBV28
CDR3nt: TGTGCCAGCAGCTACTTCGGGACATTCCAAGAGACCCAGTACTTC
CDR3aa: CASSYFGTFQETQYF

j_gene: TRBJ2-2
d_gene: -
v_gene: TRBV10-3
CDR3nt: TGTGCCATCAGCGACTACGCGAACACCGGGGAGCTGTTTTTT
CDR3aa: CAISDYANTGELFF

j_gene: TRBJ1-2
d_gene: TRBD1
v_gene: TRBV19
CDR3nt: TGTGCCAGTAGTATAGCTGCGGCAGGGGGAGGCTACACCTTC
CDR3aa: CASSIAAAGGGYTF

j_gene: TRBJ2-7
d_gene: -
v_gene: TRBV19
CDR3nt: TGTGCCAGTAGTTCAGCTCGGGGCTACGAGCAGTACTTC
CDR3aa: CASSSARGYEQYF

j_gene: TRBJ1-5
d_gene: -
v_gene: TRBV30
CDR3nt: TGTGCCTGGAGCCTGGGAGTTAATCAGCCCCAGCATTTT
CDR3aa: CAWSLGVNQPQHF

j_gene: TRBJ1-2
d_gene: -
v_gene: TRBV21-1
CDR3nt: TGTGCCAGCAGCAAATCCAGGGGCGCCTATGGCTACACCTTC
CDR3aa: CASSKSRGAYGYTF

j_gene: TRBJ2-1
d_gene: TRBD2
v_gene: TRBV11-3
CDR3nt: TGTGCCAGCAGCTTAGATCAGGCTAGCGGGAGGGCTTCCAAGAATGAGCAGTTCTTC
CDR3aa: CASSLDQASGRASKNEQFF

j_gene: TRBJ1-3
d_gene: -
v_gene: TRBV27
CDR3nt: TGTGCCAGCAGTTTGGGCTTCTCTGGAAACACCATATATTTT
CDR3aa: CASSLGFSGNTIYF

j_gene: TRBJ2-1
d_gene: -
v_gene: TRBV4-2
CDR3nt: TGTGCCAGCAGCCAAGACACGGGAAGGGAGCAGTTCTTC
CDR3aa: CASSQDTGREQFF

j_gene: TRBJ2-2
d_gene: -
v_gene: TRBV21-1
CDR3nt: TGTGCCAGCAGCAAAGGTTCCGAACAGGGTGACACCGGGGAGCTGTTTTTT
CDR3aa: CASSKGSEQGDTGELFF

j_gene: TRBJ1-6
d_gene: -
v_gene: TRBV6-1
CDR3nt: TGTGCCAGCAGTGCGGCAGGGACCTATAATTCACCCCTCCACTTT
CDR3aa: CASSAAGTYNSPLHF

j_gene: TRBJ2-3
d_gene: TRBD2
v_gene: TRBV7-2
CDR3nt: TGTGCCAGCAGCCAACTAGCGGGAGGGATCACAGATACGCAGTATTTT
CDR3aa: CASSQLAGGITDTQYF

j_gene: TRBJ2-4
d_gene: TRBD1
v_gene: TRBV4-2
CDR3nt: TGTGCCAGCAGCCAAGGGGACAGGGCGAACATTCAGTACTTC
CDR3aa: CASSQGDRANIQYF

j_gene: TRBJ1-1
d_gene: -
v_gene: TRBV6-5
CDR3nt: TGTGCCAGCAGTTCGGGAACTGAAGCTTTCTTT
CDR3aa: CASSSGTEAFF

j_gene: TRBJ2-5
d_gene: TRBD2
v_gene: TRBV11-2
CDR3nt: TGTGCCAGCAGCTTCGCAGCGGGAGGGCCGGAGACCCAGTACTTC
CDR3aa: CASSFAAGGPETQYF

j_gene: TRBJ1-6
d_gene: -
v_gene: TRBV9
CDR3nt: TGTGCCAGCAGCGGTCCCGATTCACCCCTCCACTTT
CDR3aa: CASSGPDSPLHF

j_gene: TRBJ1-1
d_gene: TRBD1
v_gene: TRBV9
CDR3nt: TGTGCCAGCAGCGTAGGGGGGACAGGGTTCTCTGAAGCTTTCTTT
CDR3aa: CASSVGGTGFSEAFF

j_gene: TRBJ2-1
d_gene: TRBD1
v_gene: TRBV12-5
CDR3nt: TGTGCTAGTGGTCTACAACTACAGGGGTTCAATGAGCAGTTCTTC
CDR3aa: CASGLQLQGFNEQFF

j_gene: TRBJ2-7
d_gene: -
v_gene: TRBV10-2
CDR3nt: TGCGCCAGCATGCAGGGAGGCTACGAGCAGTACTTC
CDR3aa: CASMQGGYEQYF

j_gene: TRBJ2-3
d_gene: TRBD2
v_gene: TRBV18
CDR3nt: TGTGCCAGCTCACCACAGGGTCCGGGGGGACTGACCACAGATACGCAGTATTTT
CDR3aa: CASSPQGPGGLTTDTQYF

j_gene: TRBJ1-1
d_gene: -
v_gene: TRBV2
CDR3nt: TGTGCCAGCAGCCAGAACACTGAAGCTTTCTTT
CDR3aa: CASSQNTEAFF

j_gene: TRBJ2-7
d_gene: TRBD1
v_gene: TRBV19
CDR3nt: TGTGCCAGTAGTATCGGCCCCGGACAGGGATCTTGGAACGAGCAGTACTTC
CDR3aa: CASSIGPGQGSWNEQYF

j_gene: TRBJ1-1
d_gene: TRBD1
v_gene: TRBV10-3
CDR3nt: TGTGCCATCAGTCTGGGGACAGGAACCAACACTGAAGCTTTCTTT
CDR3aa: CAISLGTGTNTEAFF

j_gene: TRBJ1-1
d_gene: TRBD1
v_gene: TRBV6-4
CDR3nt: TGTGCCAGCAGCCGGACAGGGGGGGACACTGAAGCTTTCTTT
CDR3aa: CASSRTGGDTEAFF

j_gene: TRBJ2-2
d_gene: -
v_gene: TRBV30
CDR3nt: TGTGCCTGGAGTCGTAACAGCCTGAACACCGGGGAGCTGTTTTTT
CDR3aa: CAWSRNSLNTGELFF

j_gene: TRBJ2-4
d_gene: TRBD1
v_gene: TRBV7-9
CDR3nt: TGTGCCAGCAGCTACTTCCGGGACAGAAAAAACATTCAGTACTTC
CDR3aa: CASSYFRDRKNIQYF

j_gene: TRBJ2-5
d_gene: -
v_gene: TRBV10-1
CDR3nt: TGCGCCAGCAGTGAGTCGGGGCGGGAGACCCAGTACTTC
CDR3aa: CASSESGRETQYF

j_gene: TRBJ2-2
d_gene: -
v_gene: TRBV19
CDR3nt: TGTGCCAGTAGGATAACGGGGACACGAAACACCGGGGAGCTGTTTTTT
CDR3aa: CASRITGTRNTGELFF

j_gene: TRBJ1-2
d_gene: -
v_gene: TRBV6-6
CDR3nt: TGTGCCAGCAGTTTAAACTATGGCTACACCTTC
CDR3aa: CASSLNYGYTF

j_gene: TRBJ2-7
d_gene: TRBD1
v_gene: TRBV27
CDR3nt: TGTGCCAGCAGACGAGACAGGGGAGCGTACGAGCAGTACTTC
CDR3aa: CASRRDRGAYEQYF

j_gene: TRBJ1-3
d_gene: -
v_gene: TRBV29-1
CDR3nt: TGCAGCGTTGGACAGGGAAACACCATATATTTT
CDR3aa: CSVGQGNTIYF

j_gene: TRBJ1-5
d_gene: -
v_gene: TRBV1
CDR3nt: TGCACCAGCAGCCAAGGGGGGGACAGCAATCAGCCCCAGCATTTT
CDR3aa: CTSSQGGDSNQPQHF

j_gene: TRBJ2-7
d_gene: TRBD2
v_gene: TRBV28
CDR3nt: TGTGCCAGCAGTCCTAGCGGGGGTTCCTACGAGCAGTACTTC
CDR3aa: CASSPSGGSYEQYF

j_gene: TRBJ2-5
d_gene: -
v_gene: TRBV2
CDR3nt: TGTGCCAGCAGGCTTAGGACAGTCGCTGAGACCCAGTACTTC
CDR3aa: CASRLRTVAETQYF

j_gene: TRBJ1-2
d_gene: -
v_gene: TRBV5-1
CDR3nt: TGCGCCAGCAGCCCACCACGCGGGGGTATCGGCTATGGCTACACCTTC
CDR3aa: CASSPPRGGIGYGYTF

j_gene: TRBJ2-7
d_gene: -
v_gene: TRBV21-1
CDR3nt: TGTGCCAGCAGCACCCCGGGGAGCTCCTACGAGCAGTACTTC
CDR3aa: CASSTPGSSYEQYF

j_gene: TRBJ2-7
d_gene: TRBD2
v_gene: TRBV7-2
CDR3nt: TGTGCCAGCAGCCGAATGGGACTAGCGGGCTACGAGCAGTACTTC
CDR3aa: CASSRMGLAGYEQYF

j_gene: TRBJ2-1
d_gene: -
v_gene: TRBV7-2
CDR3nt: TGTGCCAGCAGCTCCAGACTAGAGGCCAATGAGCAGTTCTTC
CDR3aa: CASSSRLEANEQFF